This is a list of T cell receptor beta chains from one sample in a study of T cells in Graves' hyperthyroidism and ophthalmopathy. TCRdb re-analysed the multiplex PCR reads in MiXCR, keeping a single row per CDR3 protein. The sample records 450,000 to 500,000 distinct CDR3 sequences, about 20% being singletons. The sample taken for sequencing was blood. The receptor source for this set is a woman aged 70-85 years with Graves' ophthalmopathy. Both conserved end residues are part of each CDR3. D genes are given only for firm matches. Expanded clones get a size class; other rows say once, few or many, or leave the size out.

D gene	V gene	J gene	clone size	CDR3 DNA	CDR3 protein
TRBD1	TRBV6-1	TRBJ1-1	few	TGTGCCAGCCGATTGCAGGGACAGACCTCTGAAGCTTTCTTT	CASRLQGQTSEAFF
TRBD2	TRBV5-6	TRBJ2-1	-	TGTGCCAGCAGGAGACTAGCGGGAGTGGTTGAGCAGTTCTTC	CASRRLAGVVEQFF
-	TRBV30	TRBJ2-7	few	TGTGCCTGGCAGGGGCAGGCTACCTACGAGCAGTACTTC	CAWQGQATYEQYF
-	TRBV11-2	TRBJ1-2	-	TGTGCCAGCAGCTTACGTGGGGGTATGGATGGCTACACCTTC	CASSLRGGMDGYTF
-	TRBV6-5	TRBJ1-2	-	TGTGCCAGCAGTTACTCCGGTGATGGCTACACCTTC	CASSYSGDGYTF
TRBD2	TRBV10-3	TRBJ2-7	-	TGTGCCATCAGTGAGTCCGCTAGCGGGAAAGGTTACGAGCAGTACTTC	CAISESASGKGYEQYF
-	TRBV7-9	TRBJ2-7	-	TGTGCCAGCAGCTTAGCGAGCACGGAATGGGACGAGCAGTACTTC	CASSLASTEWDEQYF
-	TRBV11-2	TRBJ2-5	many	TGTGCCAGCAGCTTAGAAACACAAGAGACCCAGTACTTC	CASSLETQETQYF
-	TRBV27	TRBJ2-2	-	TGTGCCAGCAGTTTGGGGCCGCGGACCGGGGAGCTGTTTTTT	CASSLGPRTGELFF
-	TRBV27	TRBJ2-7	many	TGTGCCAGCAGTTACGACAGAAACTACGAGCAGTACTTC	CASSYDRNYEQYF
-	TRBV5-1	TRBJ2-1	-	TGCGCCAGCAGCTTGGATCCAGGTAGCTCCTACAATGAGCAGTTCTTC	CASSLDPGSSYNEQFF
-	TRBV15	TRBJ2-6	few	TGTGCCACCAGCAGCCCCCACCTAAGCTCTGGGGCCAACGTCCTGACTTTC	CATSSPHLSSGANVLTF
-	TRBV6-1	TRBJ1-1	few	TGTGCCAGCAGAGAACTACAGGGGAACACTGAAGCTTTCTTT	CASRELQGNTEAFF
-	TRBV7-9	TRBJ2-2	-	TGTGCCAGCAGCTCTCCGGGACGGGACACCGGGGAGCTGTTTTTT	CASSSPGRDTGELFF
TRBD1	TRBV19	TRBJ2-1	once	TGTGCCACCGGGACAGGGGGCATTGTGTCCTACAATGAGCAGTTCTTC	CATGTGGIVSYNEQFF
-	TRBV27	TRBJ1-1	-	TGTGCCAGCAGTTTAAGGCGCCAGGACACTGAAGCTTTCTTT	CASSLRRQDTEAFF
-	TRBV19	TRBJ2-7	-	TGTGCCAGTAGTATCTCCAGGTCTTACGAGCAGTACTTC	CASSISRSYEQYF
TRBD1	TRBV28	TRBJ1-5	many	TGTGCCAGCAGCCACAGGGGGGGGTTGGGCAATCAGCCCCAGCATTTT	CASSHRGGLGNQPQHF
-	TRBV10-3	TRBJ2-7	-	TGTGCCATCGGTCCGGGGACCGAGCAGTACTTC	CAIGPGTEQYF
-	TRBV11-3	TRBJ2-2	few	TGTGCCAGCAGCTTAGATGGTGAAGGGGCGCTTAACGGGGAGCTGTTTTTT	CASSLDGEGALNGELFF
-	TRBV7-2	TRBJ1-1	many	TGTGCCAGCAGCTTAGCGTCGGGGGGCCCTGAAGCTTTCTTT	CASSLASGGPEAFF
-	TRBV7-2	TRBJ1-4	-	TGTGCCAGCAGCTTGATTGGCAGACCTAATGAAAAACTGTTTTTT	CASSLIGRPNEKLFF
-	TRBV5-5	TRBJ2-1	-	TGTGCCAGCAGCTTGGGGCCTGACAATGAGCAGTTCTTC	CASSLGPDNEQFF
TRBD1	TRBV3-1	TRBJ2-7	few	TGTGCCAGCAGCCGGGGGACAGGGAACTACGAGCAGTACTTC	CASSRGTGNYEQYF
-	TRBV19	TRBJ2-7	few	TGTGCCAGTAGTATCGGTGATGGGACAAACTGTCGCTCTTACTACGAGCAGTACTTC	CASSIGDGTNCRSYYEQYF
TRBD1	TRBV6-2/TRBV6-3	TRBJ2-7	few	TGTGCCAGCAGTTACTTCAACGGGGACAGGGGAACCGAGCAGTACTTC	CASSYFNGDRGTEQYF
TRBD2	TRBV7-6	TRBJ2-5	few	TGTGCCAGCAGCTTAGCGCCCAGCGGGAGGGCGGAGACCCAGTACTTC	CASSLAPSGRAETQYF
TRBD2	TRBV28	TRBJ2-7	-	TGTGCCAGCAGCCGATTAGTGACCGTAAGCGGGACTGACTCCTACGAGCAGTACTTC	CASSRLVTVSGTDSYEQYF
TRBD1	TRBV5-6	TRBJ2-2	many	TGTGCCAGCAGCTTGGTACAGGGGGACACCGGGGAGCTGTTTTTT	CASSLVQGDTGELFF
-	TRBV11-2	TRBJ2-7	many	TGTGCCAGCAGCTTAGATCCGTTTTACGAGCAGTACTTC	CASSLDPFYEQYF
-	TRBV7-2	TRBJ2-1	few	TGTGCCAGCAGCTTAGCGCGGCAGGCGGGGTTCTTC	CASSLARQAGFF
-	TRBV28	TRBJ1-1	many	TGTGCCAGCACCCTGGAGCGTGGAGCTTTCTTT	CASTLERGAFF
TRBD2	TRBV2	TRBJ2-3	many	TGTGCCAGCAGTGAGGACCTAGCGGGAGTGACAGATACGCAGTATTTT	CASSEDLAGVTDTQYF
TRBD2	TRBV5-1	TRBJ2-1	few	TGCGCCAGCAGCTTGGCGGCTAGCGGGAGCTCCTACAATGAGCAGTTCTTC	CASSLAASGSSYNEQFF
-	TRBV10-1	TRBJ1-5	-	TGCGCCAGCAGTGAGAACCGTCAGCCCCAGCATTTT	CASSENRQPQHF
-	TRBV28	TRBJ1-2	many	TGTGCCAGCAGTTTTCCTTCAGGGGCGCGAGGCTACACCTTC	CASSFPSGARGYTF
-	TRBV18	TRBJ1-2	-	TGTGCCAGCTCACCACCGGAACACTATTATGGCTACACCTTC	CASSPPEHYYGYTF
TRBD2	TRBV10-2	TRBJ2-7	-	TGCGCCAGCAGGTCCGGGACTAGCGGGAGGGTAAGGACCTACGAGCAGTACTTC	CASRSGTSGRVRTYEQYF